The 8 T cell receptor beta chains listed next were all sequenced from one sample in a study of shared clonotypes between healthy human individuals. Clones were read by immunoSEQ multiplex PCR, and TCRdb kept only the in-frame ones, dropping some. The repertoire holds about 600,000 clones, with roughly four fifths as singletons. The sequenced sample consisted of PBMCs. These receptors were obtained from a woman in her forties in good health. Some clones in this sample may be carry-over from other donors' samples.

A few counts support this clone. The CDR3 reads CATSARRGTGVDEQYF. The CDR3 DNA reads TGTGCCACCAGCGCCAGACGCGGGACAGGGGTCGACGAGCAGTACTTC. The chain employs TRBV15 and TRBJ2-7; the match to TRBD1 covers 10 bases. The germline CDR1 and CDR2 sequences are LNHNV and YYDKDF (reference sequence). Losses at the gene ends were 5 bases for V and 5 bases for J; bases not matched to a gene: 12. This CDR3 comprises 16 residues.

The chain combines TRBV2 with TRBJ1-2; tentatively, D is TRBD1 (5 bases). Trimming took 1 base from V and 1 from J, leaving 16 bases between them. The CDR3 totals 17 residues. The germline V gene encodes CDR1 SNHLY and CDR2 FYNNEI. Here the CDR3 reads CASSEEVGPSHNYGYTF. The DNA for the CDR3 is TGTGCCAGCAGTGAAGAAGTGGGGCCAAGTCATAACTATGGCTACACCTTC.

The chain is built from TRBV19 and TRBJ1-5, with D perhaps matching TRBD1 (6 bases). The germline CDR1 and CDR2 sequences are LNHDA and SQIVND (reference sequence). V was pared by 0 bases and J by 0 bases, with 15 bases between. The CDR3 is 18 amino acids. The chain's CDR3 is CASSIDADSRYSNQPQHF. The CDR3 DNA is TGTGCCAGTAGTATAGACGCGGACAGTCGTTATAGCAATCAGCCCCAGCATTTT.

The chain recombines TRBV5-1 with TRBJ2-1; D call uncertain. Trimming took 2 bases from V and 3 from J, leaving 12 bases between them. The V gene's germline CDR1 is SGHRS and CDR2 YFSETQ. This CDR3 region has 15 residues. The DNA of the CDR3 is TGCGCCAGCAGCTTCTTGGGTGCAGTCTACAATGAGCAGTTCTTC. It translates to CASSFLGAVYNEQFF.

The chain carries TRBV5-6 and TRBJ2-1; the D gene could be TRBD1 or TRBD2 (6 bases each). The CDR3 totals 15 residues. With 2 bases removed from V and 7 bases from J, the gap between germline ends came to 16 bases. Germline CDR1 SGHDT, CDR2 YYEEEE. The CDR3 nucleotides are TGTGCCAGCAGCTTCGGGGGCAAGAGAGGGAATGAGCAGTTCTTC. Protein: CASSFGGKRGNEQFF.

The chain carries TRBV29-1 and TRBJ2-7; TRBD2 aligns across 9 bases. V trimming: 6 bases; J trimming: 0 bases; junction bases outside the gene matches: 9. CDR1 and CDR2 from the germline V gene are SQVTM and ANQGSEA. The CDR3 runs 15 residues. The CDR3 region has the DNA TGCAGCGTCGGGACTAGCAGCTCCTACTCCTACGAGCAGTACTTC. This sequence encodes CSVGTSSSYSYEQYF.

The chain couples TRBV11-2 to TRBJ2-7; 10 positions match TRBD2. CDR1 and CDR2 (germline): SGHAT, FQNNGV. This CDR3 is built from 15 residues. Unmatched junction bases numbered 7, after V lost 5 bases and J lost 3 bases. The CDR3 DNA is TGTGCCAGCAGCCAGACTAGCGGGCACATCTACGAGCAGTACTTC. Its protein product is CASSQTSGHIYEQYF.

This clone was recorded only once. The gene calls are TRBV7-9 and TRBJ2-7; D not certain. Trimming removed 7 bases from V and 9 bases from J, with 19 bases in between. CDR1 is SEHNR, CDR2 FQNEAQ, per germline (reference sequence). This CDR3 comprises 13 residues. CDR3 sequence (DNA): TGTGCCAGCACTCCGGCGGACCCTATCGGGCAGTACTTC. The encoded protein is CASTPADPIGQYF.